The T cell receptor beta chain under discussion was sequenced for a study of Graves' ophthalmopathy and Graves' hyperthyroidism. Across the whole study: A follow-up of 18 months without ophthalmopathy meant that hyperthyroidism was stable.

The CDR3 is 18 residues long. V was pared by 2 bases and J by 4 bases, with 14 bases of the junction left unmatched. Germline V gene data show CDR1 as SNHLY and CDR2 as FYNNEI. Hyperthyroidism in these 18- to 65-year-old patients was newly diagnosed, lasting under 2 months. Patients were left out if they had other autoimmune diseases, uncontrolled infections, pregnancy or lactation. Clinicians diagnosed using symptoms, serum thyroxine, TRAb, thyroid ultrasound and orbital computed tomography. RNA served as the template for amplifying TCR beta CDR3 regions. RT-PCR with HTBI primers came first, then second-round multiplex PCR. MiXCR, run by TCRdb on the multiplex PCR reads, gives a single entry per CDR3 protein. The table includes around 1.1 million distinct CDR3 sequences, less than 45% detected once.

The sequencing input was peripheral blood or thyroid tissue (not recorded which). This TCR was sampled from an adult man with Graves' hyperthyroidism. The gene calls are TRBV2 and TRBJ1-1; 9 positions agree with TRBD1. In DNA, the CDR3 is TGTGCCAGCAGTGAAAGTCCGGGACAGGGCCTGTTGGGCACTGAAGCTTTCTTT. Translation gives CASSESPGQGLLGTEAFF.